The 24 T cell receptor beta chains listed next were all sequenced from one sample in a study of blood T cell repertoires in COVID-19. TCRdb keeps only in-frame clones here, not all; method: immunoSEQ multiplex PCR. The table has around 83,000 clones, over 75% seen once. The sequencing sample was made of peripheral blood. These receptor sequences come from a woman aged 70-85 years with acute or convalescent COVID-19.

This clone is a singleton in its sample. The chain is built from TRBV23-1 and TRBJ1-4, with a tentative D call TRBD1 (5 bases). TRBV23-1 is assigned to the ORF class and has an uncertain function. V was shortened by 2 bases and J by 4 bases, with 14 bases between the two germline ends. The CDR3 covers 16 residues. The CDR3: CASSQQPGGINEKLFF. The CDR3 region has the DNA TGCGCCAGCAGTCAACAGCCGGGGGGAATTAATGAAAAACTGTTTTTT.

This clone was detected many times. V gene TRBV18 combines with J gene TRBJ2-3, with 12 nucleotides matching TRBD2. The CDR3 length is 17 residues. V gave up 1 base and J gave up 6 bases; unmatched junction bases: 8. The germline gives CDR1 KGHSH, CDR2 LQKENI. The CDR3 is CASSPRASGGAADTQYF. CDR3 nucleotide sequence: TGTGCCAGCTCACCACGGGCTAGCGGGGGGGCAGCGGATACGCAGTATTTT.

The J gene is TRBJ2-5, the V gene TRBV10-3; D ambiguous. The V gene's germline CDR1 is ENHRY and CDR2 SYGVKD. Trimming stripped 8 bases from V and 4 bases from J, with 11 bases between. This CDR3 is built from 12 residues. CDR3 in amino acids: CAIEYQRETQYF. CDR3 DNA sequence: TGTGCCATCGAATATCAGCGAGAGACCCAGTACTTC.

This clone was recorded a few times. The gene calls are TRBV5-5 and TRBJ2-1; D possibly corresponds to TRBD1 (6 bases). This CDR3 comprises 13 residues. V shed 3 bases and J shed 5 bases, with 9 bases lying between them. CDR1 is SGHKS and CDR2 is YYEKEE in the germline V gene (reference sequence). The CDR3 protein is CASSWGPDNEQFF. CDR3 DNA sequence: TGTGCCAGCAGCTGGGGGCCTGACAATGAGCAGTTCTTC. Complete variable domain (other parts from reference TRBV5-5 and TRBJ2-1): DAGVTQSPTHLIKTRGQQVTLRCSPISGHKSVSWYQQVLGQGPQFIFQYYEKEERGRGNFPDRFSARQFPNYSSELNVNALLLGDSALYLCASSWGPDNEQFFGPGTRLTVL.

The CDR3 region is CASSINGRDTSPLHF. In DNA form, the CDR3 reads TGTGCCAGTAGTATAAACGGCAGGGATACTTCACCCCTCCACTTT. The chain links TRBV19 to TRBJ1-6; possible D gene TRBD1, 5 bases. The CDR3 spans 15 residues. Germline V lookup: CDR1 LNHDA, CDR2 SQIVND (reference sequence). With 2 bases removed from V and 9 bases from J, the gap between germline ends came to 14 bases.

This sequence joins TRBV7-2 and TRBJ1-2; TRBD1 matches at 7 bases. V was clipped by 2 bases and J by 2 bases; unmatched bases: 5. The CDR3 sequence is 15 residues long. The germline V gene encodes CDR1 SGHTA and CDR2 FQGNSA. The chain's CDR3 is CASSLQVTGNYGYTF. DNA of the CDR3: TGTGCCAGCAGCTTACAAGTGACAGGGAACTATGGCTACACCTTC.

This chain joins TRBV6-5 and TRBJ1-2, with TRBD1 identical over 8 bases. With V trimmed by 2 bases and J by 1 base, 3 bases remained unmatched. In germline, CDR1 is MNHEY, CDR2 SVGAGI. CDR3 length: 15 amino acids. The CDR3 protein is CASSYARGLNYGYTF. The DNA for the CDR3 is TGTGCCAGCAGTTACGCCAGGGGGCTTAACTATGGCTACACCTTC.

The chain carries TRBV5-1 and TRBJ2-7; 7 nucleotides align to TRBD1. The CDR3 is 15 residues long. CDR1 is SGHRS and CDR2 is YFSETQ in the germline V gene. V lost 4 bases and J lost 2; bases outside the gene matches: 9. The chain's CDR3 is CASSPTQGLTYEQYV. The CDR3 DNA sequence: TGCGCCAGCAGCCCTACACAGGGGCTAACCTACGAGCAGTACGTC.

This clone was observed a few times. The rearrangement uses TRBV19 and TRBJ2-1, with D tentatively TRBD1 (6 bases). Trimming took 5 bases from V and 5 from J, leaving 13 bases between them. Germline V gene sequence: CDR1 LNHDA, CDR2 SQIVND (reference sequence). The CDR3 loop spans 14 amino acids. CDR3 sequence: CASSSRTVNNEQFF. The CDR3 coding sequence is TGTGCCAGTAGTTCCAGGACAGTCAACAATGAGCAGTTCTTC.

This clone was observed a handful of times. J is TRBJ1-4 and V is TRBV19, with 7 bases identical to TRBD1. CDR3 length: 14 residues. J gave up 7 bases and V 5 bases, and 7 bases lay outside the gene matches. The germline V gene has CDR1 LNHDA and CDR2 SQIVND (reference sequence). The CDR3 loop is CASSDGTVGEKLFF. CDR3 nucleotide sequence: TGTGCCAGTAGTGACGGGACAGTGGGTGAAAAACTGTTTTTT.

The V gene is TRBV27, the J gene TRBJ2-2; D unclear. The CDR3 is 16 residues long. Germline CDR1 reads MNHEY; CDR2 reads SMNVEV (reference sequence). Deletions cut 7 bases from V and 1 base from J, with 16 bases between. The CDR3 sequence is CASNKIARENTGELFF. The CDR3 coding sequence is TGTGCCAGCAACAAAATAGCCAGAGAGAACACCGGGGAGCTGTTTTTT.

Sample share makes this clone medium-sized (0.01 to 0.1%). The chain uses TRBV24-1 and TRBJ2-5, with 10 positions matching TRBD2. The germline gives CDR1 KGHDR, CDR2 SFDVKD. Trimming cost V 3 bases and J 5 bases; bases outside gene matches: 8. The CDR3 has 16 residues. The CDR3 reads CATSDSGRASGETQYF. The CDR3 DNA sequence: TGTGCCACCAGTGATAGCGGGAGGGCCTCAGGCGAGACCCAGTACTTC.

Of note for this clone: The same CDR3 also results from other DNA sequences found in this sample. The chain employs TRBV11-2 and TRBJ1-1; a possible D gene is TRBD1 (6 bases). V shed 3 bases and J shed 1 base, with 12 bases lying between them. The CDR3 extends over 15 amino acids. In germline, CDR1 is SGHAT, CDR2 FQNNGV. The CDR3 DNA reads TGTGCCAGCAGCTTGGTAGGGGGGGCGAACACTGAAGCTTTCTTT. It translates to CASSLVGGANTEAFF.

In its sample, this clone was seen a few times. The chain carries TRBV2 and TRBJ1-2; D possibly corresponds to TRBD1 (6 bases). This CDR3 spans 13 amino acids. CDR1 is SNHLY, CDR2 FYNNEI, per germline. Between the trimmed V and J ends, which lost 2 bases and 4 bases, there was a span of 8 bases. The CDR3 here is CASSERQVYGYTF. In DNA, the CDR3 is TGTGCCAGCAGTGAAAGACAGGTCTATGGCTACACCTTC.

This clone was seen a handful of times. The J gene is TRBJ2-6, the V gene TRBV7-2, with D perhaps TRBD2 (5 bases). Germline V lookup: CDR1 SGHTA, CDR2 FQGNSA. V lost 0 bases, J lost 4 bases, and 16 bases lay in between. This CDR3 spans 18 amino acids. The CDR3 DNA follows: TGTGCCAGCAGCTTAGCGGGAGCTGGGCGGTCCGGGGCCAACGTCCTGACTTTC. Translation gives CASSLAGAGRSGANVLTF.

The gene calls are TRBV29-1 and TRBJ2-1; tentatively, D is TRBD2 (5 bases). Germline V gene sequence: CDR1 SQVTM, CDR2 ANQGSEA. Trimming shortened V by 8 bases and J by 7 bases, and 27 bases separated the two germline ends. This CDR3 comprises 16 residues. DNA of the CDR3: TGCAGCCTATCCGGCGGTCGGGGAGAGCCCGGGAATGAGCAGTTCTTC. This sequence encodes CSLSGGRGEPGNEQFF.

The chain joins TRBV7-2 to TRBJ2-1, with D possibly TRBD2 on 6 matching bases. Looked up from germline, CDR1 is SGHTA and CDR2 is FQGNSA. This CDR3 has 15 amino acids. V gave up 7 bases and J gave up 0 bases, with 13 bases separating them. The CDR3 here is CASTRDSSSYNEQFF. DNA for the CDR3: TGTGCCAGCACCCGGGACTCTAGCTCCTACAATGAGCAGTTCTTC. The full variable domain, its missing parts supplied by reference TRBV7-2 and TRBJ2-1, is GAGVSQSPSNKVTEKGKDVELRCDPISGHTALYWYRQSLGQGLEFLIYFQGNSAPDKSGLPSDRFSAERTGGSVSTLTIQRTQQEDSAVYLCASTRDSSSYNEQFFGPGTRLTVL.

This chain joins TRBV5-6 and TRBJ1-6; tentatively, D is TRBD1 (5 bases). Germline V lookup: CDR1 SGHDT, CDR2 YYEEEE. Deletions cut 2 bases from V and 0 bases from J, with 12 bases between. CDR3 length equals 17 residues. The CDR3 sequence: CASSFQGVGSYNSPLHF. The DNA for the CDR3 is TGTGCCAGCAGCTTCCAGGGTGTAGGCTCCTATAATTCACCCCTCCACTTT.

The V gene is TRBV6-5, the J gene TRBJ1-3; 7 nucleotides align to TRBD1. Germline V gene sequence: CDR1 MNHEY, CDR2 SVGAGI. With 2 bases clipped from V and 4 bases from J, the junction kept 8 bases outside the gene matches. CDR3 size: 16 residues. In nucleotides, the CDR3 is TGTGCCAGCAGTTACCAACTTAGGACAGGCGGAAACACCATATATTTT. Translated: CASSYQLRTGGNTIYF.

The genes are TRBV3-1 (or the pseudogene TRBV3-2) and TRBJ1-6; D remains unclear. The CDR3 is made up of 16 amino acids. V shed 4 bases and J shed 3 bases, with 13 bases lying between them. Germline V lookup: CDR1 LGHDT, CDR2 YNNKEL (reference sequence). CDR3 DNA sequence: TGTGCCAGCAGCCCCTGGGAGATAGACTATAATTCACCCCTCCACTTT. It encodes CASSPWEIDYNSPLHF.

The chain employs TRBV11-2 and TRBJ1-2, with D possibly matching TRBD1 (6 bases). V was clipped by 5 bases and J by 3 bases, with 19 bases between them. CDR1 is SGHAT and CDR2 is FQNNGV in the germline V gene. The CDR3 length is 16 residues. CDR3 loop: CASSLTGGGRHYGYTF. For the CDR3, the DNA is TGTGCCAGCAGCCTCACGGGGGGCGGGCGGCACTATGGCTACACCTTC.

The rearrangement links TRBV25-1 to TRBJ2-3; perhaps TRBD1 as D (5 bases). Trimming took off 2 bases at V and 0 bases at J, with 6 bases between the two ends. The germline V gene encodes CDR1 MGHDK and CDR2 SYGVNS. This CDR3 is built from 14 residues. The CDR3 protein is CASSEGASTDTQYF. The CDR3 DNA reads TGTGCCAGCAGTGAAGGGGCTAGCACAGATACGCAGTATTTT.

This sequence joins TRBV29-1 and TRBJ1-1, with 9 bases matching TRBD1. This CDR3 region has 14 residues. The V gene end was trimmed by 6 bases and the J gene end by 4 bases; junction bases not matched to a gene: 9. Germline V gives CDR1 SQVTM, CDR2 ANQGSEA. The CDR3 nucleotides are TGCAGCGTAGATCCGGGACAGGGACTCACTGAAGCTTTCTTT. It codes for CSVDPGQGLTEAFF.

This chain joins TRBV30 and TRBJ1-3; a possible D gene is TRBD1 (6 bases). V lost 4 bases and J 4 bases, leaving 11 bases between the germline ends. Germline V CDR1 and CDR2: GTSNPN, SVGIG (reference sequence). This CDR3 has 13 amino acids. Here the CDR3 reads CAWNQGLGNTIYF. The CDR3 bases are TGTGCCTGGAACCAGGGGCTAGGAAACACCATATATTTT.